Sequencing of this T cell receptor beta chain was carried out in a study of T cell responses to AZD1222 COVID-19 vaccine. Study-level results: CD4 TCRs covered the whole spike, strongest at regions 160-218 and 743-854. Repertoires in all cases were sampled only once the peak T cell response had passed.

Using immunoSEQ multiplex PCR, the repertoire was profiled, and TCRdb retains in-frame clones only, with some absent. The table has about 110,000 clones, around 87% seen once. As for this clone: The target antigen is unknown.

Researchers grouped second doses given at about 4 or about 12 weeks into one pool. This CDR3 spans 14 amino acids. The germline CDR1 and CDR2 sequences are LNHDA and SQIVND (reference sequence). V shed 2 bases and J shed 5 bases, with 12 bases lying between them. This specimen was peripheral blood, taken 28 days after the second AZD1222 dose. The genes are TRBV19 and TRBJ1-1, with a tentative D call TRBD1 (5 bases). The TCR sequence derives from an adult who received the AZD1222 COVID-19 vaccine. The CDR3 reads CASSIQGWGTEAFF. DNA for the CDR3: TGTGCCAGTAGTATACAGGGTTGGGGGACTGAAGCTTTCTTT.